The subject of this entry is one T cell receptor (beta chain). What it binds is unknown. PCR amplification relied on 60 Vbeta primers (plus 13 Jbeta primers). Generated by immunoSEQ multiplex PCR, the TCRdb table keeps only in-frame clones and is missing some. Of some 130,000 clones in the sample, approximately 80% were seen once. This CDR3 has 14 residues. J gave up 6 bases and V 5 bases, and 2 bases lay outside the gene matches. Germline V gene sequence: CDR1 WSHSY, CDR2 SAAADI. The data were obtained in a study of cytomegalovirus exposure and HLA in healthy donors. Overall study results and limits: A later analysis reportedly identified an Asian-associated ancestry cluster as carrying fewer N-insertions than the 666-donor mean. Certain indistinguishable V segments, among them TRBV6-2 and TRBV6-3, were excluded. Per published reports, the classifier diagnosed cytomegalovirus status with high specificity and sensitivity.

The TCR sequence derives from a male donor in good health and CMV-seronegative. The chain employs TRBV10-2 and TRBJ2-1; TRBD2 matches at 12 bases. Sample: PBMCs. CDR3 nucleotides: TGCGCCAGCAGTACTAGCGGGGGGTCCAATGAGCAGTTCTTC. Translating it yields CASSTSGGSNEQFF.